This is a list of T cell receptor beta chains from one sample in a study of T cell responses to AZD1222 COVID-19 vaccine. Assay used: immunoSEQ multiplex PCR; TCRdb lists only in-frame clones, some missing. This sample has 110,000 or so clones, with 88% found just once. This sample comprised peripheral blood, obtained 28 days after the second AZD1222 dose. The receptors stem from an adult who received the AZD1222 COVID-19 vaccine. Both conserved end residues are part of each CDR3. D genes are given only for firm matches. Clone size is shown for a subset of rows, as once, few, many or a class of expanded clone.

V gene: TRBV11-1
J gene: TRBJ1-2
CDR3 length: 13
clone size: -
D gene: -
CDR3 protein: CASSPSEVYGYTF
CDR3 DNA: TGTGCCAGCAGCCCTAGTGAAGTCTATGGCTACACCTTC

V gene: TRBV3-1/TRBV3-2
J gene: TRBJ1-2
CDR3 length: 14
clone size: few
D gene: -
CDR3 protein: CASSLQGLSYGYTF
CDR3 DNA: TGTGCCAGCAGCCTACAGGGTTTGAGCTATGGCTACACCTTC

V gene: TRBV5-1
J gene: TRBJ2-5
CDR3 length: 16
clone size: -
D gene: TRBD1
CDR3 protein: CASSSTGTGSVETQYF
CDR3 DNA: TGCGCCAGCAGCTCAACCGGGACAGGGTCCGTGGAGACCCAGTACTTC

V gene: TRBV7-9
J gene: TRBJ2-3
CDR3 length: 15
clone size: -
D gene: TRBD2
CDR3 protein: CASSLSGSYTDTQYF
CDR3 DNA: TGTGCCAGCAGCCTAAGCGGGAGCTACACAGATACGCAGTATTTT

V gene: TRBV25-1
J gene: TRBJ2-3
CDR3 length: 17
clone size: -
D gene: TRBD1
CDR3 protein: CASSELRTGPSTDTQYF
CDR3 DNA: TGTGCCAGCAGTGAACTCCGGACAGGGCCTAGCACAGATACGCAGTATTTT

V gene: TRBV2
J gene: TRBJ2-6
CDR3 length: 16
clone size: -
D gene: -
CDR3 protein: CASSEQGGSGANVLTF
CDR3 DNA: TGTGCCAGCAGTGAACAGGGGGGCTCTGGGGCCAACGTCCTGACTTTC

V gene: TRBV9
J gene: TRBJ1-1
CDR3 length: 15
clone size: -
D gene: -
CDR3 protein: CASSVVSQVDAEAFF
CDR3 DNA: TGTGCCAGCAGCGTAGTGAGCCAAGTGGACGCTGAAGCTTTCTTT

V gene: TRBV28
J gene: TRBJ1-1
CDR3 length: 13
clone size: -
D gene: -
CDR3 protein: CASGGAPVTEAFF
CDR3 DNA: TGTGCCAGCGGAGGGGCGCCGGTCACTGAAGCTTTCTTT

V gene: TRBV10-3
J gene: TRBJ2-5
CDR3 length: 14
clone size: -
D gene: -
CDR3 protein: CAIGGRGAQETQYF
CDR3 DNA: TGTGCCATCGGTGGCAGGGGGGCTCAAGAGACCCAGTACTTC

V gene: TRBV6-2/TRBV6-3
J gene: TRBJ1-1
CDR3 length: 14
clone size: -
D gene: -
CDR3 protein: CASSYLTMNTEAFF
CDR3 DNA: TGTGCCAGCAGTTACCTCACAATGAACACTGAAGCTTTCTTT

V gene: TRBV6-5
J gene: TRBJ1-1
CDR3 length: 12
clone size: -
D gene: -
CDR3 protein: CASTEAANEAFF
CDR3 DNA: TGTGCCAGCACCGAGGCAGCTAACGAAGCTTTCTTT

V gene: TRBV12-3/TRBV12-4
J gene: TRBJ1-4
CDR3 length: 13
clone size: -
D gene: -
CDR3 protein: CASQVATNEKLFF
CDR3 DNA: TGTGCCAGCCAAGTTGCAACTAATGAAAAACTGTTTTTT

V gene: TRBV6-5
J gene: TRBJ2-1
CDR3 length: 15
clone size: -
D gene: TRBD2
CDR3 protein: CASSILAGKDNEQFF
CDR3 DNA: TGTGCCAGCAGCATACTAGCGGGGAAAGACAATGAGCAGTTCTTC

V gene: TRBV2
J gene: TRBJ2-1
CDR3 length: 13
clone size: -
D gene: TRBD2
CDR3 protein: CASIKGLNNEQFF
CDR3 DNA: TGTGCCAGCATTAAGGGACTAAACAATGAGCAGTTCTTC

V gene: TRBV5-1
J gene: TRBJ2-3
CDR3 length: 16
clone size: -
D gene: -
CDR3 protein: CASSLVGGVSTDTQYF
CDR3 DNA: TGCGCCAGCAGCTTGGTAGGTGGGGTGAGCACAGATACGCAGTATTTT

V gene: TRBV28
J gene: TRBJ2-3
CDR3 length: 16
clone size: -
D gene: -
CDR3 protein: CASSLSGRTSTDTQYF
CDR3 DNA: TGTGCCAGCAGTTTATCGGGCCGAACAAGCACAGATACGCAGTATTTT

V gene: TRBV7-2
J gene: TRBJ2-3
CDR3 length: 15
clone size: -
D gene: TRBD2
CDR3 protein: CASSLRASGPDTQYF
CDR3 DNA: TGTGCCAGCAGCTTGCGGGCTAGCGGGCCAGATACGCAGTATTTT

V gene: TRBV5-1
J gene: TRBJ2-2
CDR3 length: 15
clone size: -
D gene: -
CDR3 protein: CASSLEGRGAGELFF
CDR3 DNA: TGCGCCAGCAGCTTGGAAGGGCGGGGAGCCGGGGAGCTGTTTTTT

V gene: TRBV14
J gene: TRBJ1-1
CDR3 length: 12
clone size: -
D gene: -
CDR3 protein: CASSRDSPITFF
CDR3 DNA: TGTGCCAGCAGCCGTGACAGTCCGATTACTTTCTTT

V gene: TRBV4-2
J gene: TRBJ1-5
CDR3 length: 17
clone size: -
D gene: -
CDR3 protein: CASSPLGGAYSNQPQHF
CDR3 DNA: TGTGCCAGCAGCCCCCTAGGGGGGGCCTATAGCAATCAGCCCCAGCATTTT

V gene: TRBV7-2
J gene: TRBJ2-5
CDR3 length: 14
clone size: -
D gene: TRBD2
CDR3 protein: CASSELAGVETQYF
CDR3 DNA: TGTGCCAGCAGCGAATTAGCGGGGGTTGAGACCCAGTACTTC

V gene: TRBV7-6
J gene: TRBJ2-7
CDR3 length: 15
clone size: -
D gene: TRBD2
CDR3 protein: CASSSYASGSYEQYF
CDR3 DNA: TGTGCCAGCAGCTCCTATGCTAGCGGGAGCTACGAGCAGTACTTC

V gene: TRBV3-1/TRBV3-2
J gene: TRBJ2-1
CDR3 length: 14
clone size: -
D gene: TRBD2
CDR3 protein: CASSQAGGLNEQFF
CDR3 DNA: TGTGCCAGCAGCCAAGCGGGGGGGCTCAATGAGCAGTTCTTC

V gene: TRBV24-1
J gene: TRBJ1-1
CDR3 length: 16
clone size: -
D gene: TRBD1
CDR3 protein: CATSDFQETGSTEAFF
CDR3 DNA: TGTGCCACCAGTGATTTTCAAGAGACAGGGAGCACTGAAGCTTTCTTT

V gene: TRBV7-2
J gene: TRBJ2-3
CDR3 length: 18
clone size: -
D gene: TRBD2
CDR3 protein: CASSLELAGGSSTDTQYF
CDR3 DNA: TGTGCCAGCAGCTTAGAACTAGCGGGGGGTTCTAGCACAGATACGCAGTATTTT

V gene: TRBV6-5
J gene: TRBJ2-7
CDR3 length: 14
clone size: -
D gene: -
CDR3 protein: CASSLRISSYEQYF
CDR3 DNA: TGTGCCAGCAGCTTGAGAATAAGCTCCTACGAGCAGTACTTC

V gene: TRBV6-6
J gene: TRBJ2-1
CDR3 length: 21
clone size: -
D gene: TRBD2
CDR3 protein: CASSKPGTSGGLRSSYNEQFF
CDR3 DNA: TGTGCCAGCAGCAAACCCGGGACTAGCGGGGGCCTGCGTAGCTCCTACAATGAGCAGTTCTTC

V gene: TRBV19
J gene: TRBJ2-1
CDR3 length: 15
clone size: -
D gene: -
CDR3 protein: CASRTTAMTYNEQFF
CDR3 DNA: TGTGCCAGTAGGACAACAGCAATGACTTACAATGAGCAGTTCTTC

V gene: TRBV5-1
J gene: TRBJ2-5
CDR3 length: 16
clone size: -
D gene: TRBD1
CDR3 protein: CASSLPGTGVLETQYF
CDR3 DNA: TGCGCCAGCAGCTTACCCGGGACAGGGGTTTTAGAGACCCAGTACTTC

V gene: TRBV11-3
J gene: TRBJ2-1
CDR3 length: 13
clone size: -
D gene: -
CDR3 protein: CASSHGPDSGQFF
CDR3 DNA: TGTGCCAGCAGCCATGGCCCAGACTCGGGGCAGTTCTTC

V gene: TRBV9
J gene: TRBJ2-2
CDR3 length: 15
clone size: -
D gene: -
CDR3 protein: CASSVGYRDTGELFF
CDR3 DNA: TGTGCCAGCAGCGTAGGGTACAGAGACACCGGGGAGCTGTTTTTT

V gene: TRBV11-2
J gene: TRBJ2-2
CDR3 length: 17
clone size: once
D gene: TRBD2
CDR3 protein: CASSFSTTSGGDGELFF
CDR3 DNA: TGTGCCAGCAGCTTTTCCACGACTAGCGGGGGGGACGGGGAGCTGTTTTTT

V gene: TRBV7-3
J gene: TRBJ2-1
CDR3 length: 13
clone size: -
D gene: -
CDR3 protein: CASSPTSYNEQFF
CDR3 DNA: TGTGCCAGCAGCCCCACTAGCTACAATGAGCAGTTCTTC

V gene: TRBV13
J gene: TRBJ2-1
CDR3 length: 13
clone size: -
D gene: TRBD2
CDR3 protein: CASRLAGDLGQFF
CDR3 DNA: TGTGCCAGCAGACTAGCGGGGGACCTTGGGCAGTTCTTC

V gene: TRBV19
J gene: TRBJ2-7
CDR3 length: 15
clone size: once
D gene: TRBD2
CDR3 protein: CASSILAGERYEQYF
CDR3 DNA: TGTGCCAGTAGTATCCTAGCGGGGGAGAGGTACGAGCAGTACTTC

V gene: TRBV12-2
J gene: TRBJ1-2
CDR3 length: 15
clone size: -
D gene: -
CDR3 protein: CASRSNRGRVYGYTF
CDR3 DNA: TGTGCAAGTCGCTCCAACAGGGGGCGGGTTTATGGCTACACCTTC

V gene: TRBV7-8
J gene: TRBJ2-7
CDR3 length: 14
clone size: -
D gene: TRBD1
CDR3 protein: CASSPRTGNYEQYF
CDR3 DNA: TGTGCCAGCAGCCCTCGGACAGGAAACTACGAGCAGTACTTC

V gene: TRBV27
J gene: TRBJ2-7
CDR3 length: 12
clone size: -
D gene: -
CDR3 protein: CASSLRGREQYF
CDR3 DNA: TGTGCCAGCAGTTTACGGGGGAGAGAGCAGTACTTC

V gene: TRBV11-1
J gene: TRBJ1-3
CDR3 length: 16
clone size: once
D gene: TRBD1
CDR3 protein: CASSRGQGGFGNTIYF
CDR3 DNA: TGTGCCAGCAGCCGAGGACAGGGAGGTTTCGGAAACACCATATATTTT

V gene: TRBV19
J gene: TRBJ2-1
CDR3 length: 15
clone size: -
D gene: -
CDR3 protein: CASSRRGATGNEQFF
CDR3 DNA: TGTGCCAGTAGTAGACGGGGGGCTACCGGGAATGAGCAGTTCTTC

V gene: TRBV27
J gene: TRBJ1-6
CDR3 length: 15
clone size: -
D gene: -
CDR3 protein: CASKGGGSMDSPLHF
CDR3 DNA: TGTGCCAGCAAGGGGGGGGGTAGTATGGATTCACCCCTCCACTTT